This T cell receptor beta chain was sequenced in a study of T cells after yellow fever vaccination. TCRdb independently ran MiXCR on the 5' RACE reads; one entry per CDR3 protein. Here the sample spans about 300,000 distinct CDR3 sequences, 6.8% being singletons. This clonotype was seen a single time. The CDR3 has 12 amino acids. The ends were cut back, 2 bases at V and 6 bases at J, with 8 bases in the middle. CDR1 is SGHDT, CDR2 YYEEEE, per germline. This clonotype originated in a man aged 18 to 29 who received the YFV17D yellow fever vaccine. The V call is TRBV5-6, the J call TRBJ1-1; no definite D call. The sequencing used PBMCs, collected about 49 days after the first yellow fever vaccination. The CDR3 region has the DNA TGTGCCAGCAGCTTCTTCGGGTCTGAAGCTTTCTTT. As protein: CASSFFGSEAFF. The full variable domain, completed using reference TRBV5-6 and TRBJ1-1, is DAGVTQSPTHLIKTRGQQVTLRCSPKSGHDTVSWYQQALGQGPQFIFQYYEEEERQRGNFPDRFSGHQFPNYSSELNVNALLLGDSALYLCASSFFGSEAFFGQGTRLTVV.